This is a list of T cell receptor beta chains from one sample in a study of blood T cell repertoires in COVID-19. Here immunoSEQ multiplex PCR was the method, and the copy in TCRdb shows in-frame clones only, minus some. The data contain some 100,000 clones, less than 85% of them singletons. Sequenced: peripheral blood. The source of these receptors is a human donor in a cohort sampled during active or convalescent COVID-19. Each CDR3 is given with its conserved first and last residue. Fields, in order: D gene, V gene, clone size, J gene, CDR3 length, CDR3 DNA, CDR3 protein. A D gene is named only where the DNA matches it firmly. Clone sizes are given selectively: once, few, many, or a class where the clone is expanded.

NA,TRBV20-1,NA,TRBJ2-5,13,TGCAGTGCTAGTTTGGCTAGAAGGGAGACCCAGTACTTC,CSASLARRETQYF
TRBD1,TRBV11-2,NA,TRBJ1-4,16,TGTGCCAGCAGCTTAGGGACAGGCGCCTGGGATGAAAAACTGTTTTTT,CASSLGTGAWDEKLFF
NA,TRBV6-5,NA,TRBJ2-5,14,TGTGCCAGCAGTTACTCGAGGCTCCAAGAGACCCAGTACTTC,CASSYSRLQETQYF
TRBD2,TRBV10-3,few,TRBJ2-7,15,TGTGCCATCAGCAGGACTAGCGGGAGCTCCTACGAGCAGTACTTC,CAISRTSGSSYEQYF
NA,TRBV5-1,NA,TRBJ2-3,15,TGCGCCAGCAGCTTGCACTGGGGGGGCACAGATACGCAGTATTTT,CASSLHWGGTDTQYF
NA,TRBV5-4,NA,TRBJ2-7,14,TGTGCCAGCAGCCCCCCGGACACGACCTACGAGCAGTACTTC,CASSPPDTTYEQYF
TRBD1,TRBV28,NA,TRBJ1-2,14,TGTGCCAGCAGTATCCCGGGACAGTATTATGGCTACACCTTC,CASSIPGQYYGYTF
TRBD1,TRBV24-1,NA,TRBJ2-7,13,TGTGCCACCAGTGAGACAGGGGGCCACGAGCAGTACTTC,CATSETGGHEQYF
NA,TRBV18,NA,TRBJ2-2,14,TGTGCCAGCTCGAGCGACAGGAACACCGGGGAGCTGTTTTTT,CASSSDRNTGELFF
TRBD1,TRBV10-3,NA,TRBJ2-7,16,TGTGCCATCAGTGACTCCGGGACAGGGGTCTCCTACGAGCAGTACTTC,CAISDSGTGVSYEQYF
NA,TRBV7-9,NA,TRBJ2-5,14,TGTGCCAGCAGCTTAGGAATCGGTCAAGAGACCCAGTACTTC,CASSLGIGQETQYF
NA,TRBV19,NA,TRBJ1-2,12,TGTGCCAGTAGTATATATCGGGATGGCTACACCTTC,CASSIYRDGYTF
NA,TRBV10-3,NA,TRBJ1-4,15,TGTGCCATCAGCGTTGGAGGGGCAACTAATGAAAAACTGTTTTTT,CAISVGGATNEKLFF
TRBD1,TRBV6-5,NA,TRBJ2-7,15,TGTGCCAGCAGGGGACAGGGTAGTAGCATGGGCGAGCAGTACTTC,CASRGQGSSMGEQYF
NA,TRBV24-1,NA,TRBJ2-1,16,TGTGCCACCAGTGAGGGTGGAGGGGGCGATTACAATGAGCAGTTCTTC,CATSEGGGGDYNEQFF
NA,TRBV5-4,few,TRBJ1-2,14,TGTGCCAGCAGCCTGATCCAGGGGCTAGGGGGCTACACCTTC,CASSLIQGLGGYTF
TRBD2,TRBV6-5,NA,TRBJ2-3,15,TGTGCCAGCAGTCCCCGGGGGGGGAGCACAGATACGCAGTATTTT,CASSPRGGSTDTQYF
TRBD1,TRBV29-1,NA,TRBJ1-1,13,TGCAGCGCACGACAGGGCTTGAACACTGAAGCTTTCTTT,CSARQGLNTEAFF
TRBD1,TRBV19,NA,TRBJ1-2,18,TGTGCCAGTAGTATTGGTTTCGGATTCTTGGACAGGAACTATGGCTACACCTTC,CASSIGFGFLDRNYGYTF
NA,TRBV6-2/TRBV6-3,NA,TRBJ1-2,16,TGTGCCAGCAGTTACTCAAACTATGGAGGCAGTTATGGCTACACCTTC,CASSYSNYGGSYGYTF
TRBD2,TRBV30,NA,TRBJ2-1,15,TGTGCCTGGAGTGGGGCTAGCGGGAGTATAAGGGAGCAGTTCTTC,CAWSGASGSIREQFF
NA,TRBV7-9,NA,TRBJ1-5,14,TGTGCCAGCAGCTTAGGTTATAGCAATCAGCCCCAGCATTTT,CASSLGYSNQPQHF
TRBD1,TRBV5-1,once,TRBJ2-3,14,TGCGCCAGCAGCTTAGGACAGGGGGTGGATACGCAGTATTTT,CASSLGQGVDTQYF
NA,TRBV2,once,TRBJ2-6,14,TGTGCCATACAGGGTAGTATCGGGGCCAACGTCCTGACTTTC,CAIQGSIGANVLTF
TRBD1,TRBV6-5,few,TRBJ2-1,16,TGTGCCAGCAGTTACTCAGGGGGCGTTTCCTACAATGAGCAGTTCTTC,CASSYSGGVSYNEQFF
NA,TRBV11-2,few,TRBJ2-7,14,TGTGCCAGCAGCTTACAGGAAAATGTAAACGAGCAGTACTTC,CASSLQENVNEQYF
TRBD2,TRBV29-1,NA,TRBJ2-1,17,TGCAGCGTCGCGGGACTAGCGGGAGGCCCGAGTCAGAATGAGCAGTTCTTC,CSVAGLAGGPSQNEQFF
TRBD1,TRBV7-9,few,TRBJ1-1,16,TGTGCCAGCAGCTTAGGTTATTCGGACAGGAGCAATAAAGCTTTCTTT,CASSLGYSDRSNKAFF
NA,TRBV9,NA,TRBJ2-5,13,TGTGCCAGCAGCGTAGGGAGGGTAGAGACCCAGTACTTC,CASSVGRVETQYF
TRBD1,TRBV7-9,NA,TRBJ2-5,15,TGTGCCAGCAGCTTAGCGGGGACAGGGGGAGAGACCCAGTACTTC,CASSLAGTGGETQYF
NA,TRBV7-8,NA,TRBJ1-4,15,TGTGCCAGCGCCTTAAGGGGGTATGCTAATGAAAAACTGTTTTTT,CASALRGYANEKLFF
NA,TRBV28,NA,TRBJ2-7,13,TGTGCCAGCAGTTTCCTCGGCTCCTACGAGCAGTACTTC,CASSFLGSYEQYF
TRBD2,TRBV11-2,NA,TRBJ2-7,14,TGTGCCAGCAGCTTCGGAGCGGGACTCTACGAGCAGTACTTC,CASSFGAGLYEQYF
NA,TRBV9,NA,TRBJ2-2,16,TGTGCCAGCAGCGTAGTCGGTAGCGGAACCACCGGGGAGCTGTTTTTT,CASSVVGSGTTGELFF
NA,TRBV6-2/TRBV6-3,NA,TRBJ1-5,18,TGTGCCAGCAGTTACTCGAGGGGGGGGCAGGGGAGCAATCAGCCCCAGCATTTT,CASSYSRGGQGSNQPQHF
TRBD1,TRBV20-1,NA,TRBJ2-4,13,TGCAGTGCTAGTCGACAGGGGAAATACATTCAGTACTTC,CSASRQGKYIQYF
TRBD1,TRBV7-8,NA,TRBJ1-5,13,TGTGCCAGCAGCTGGACAGGGCCAGGGCCCCAGCATTTT,CASSWTGPGPQHF
NA,TRBV2,NA,TRBJ1-2,14,TGTGCCAGCAGTGTGGAGAGGCAGGGTTATGGCTACACCTTC,CASSVERQGYGYTF
TRBD1,TRBV19,NA,TRBJ1-2,14,TGTGCCAGTAGTCCTAGGACAGGAAACTATGGCTACACCTTC,CASSPRTGNYGYTF
NA,TRBV7-6,NA,TRBJ2-7,17,TGTGCCAGCAGCCGACAGGCGCTTAGCTGGGTCGGTATCGAGCAGTACTTC,CASSRQALSWVGIEQYF
NA,TRBV4-2,once,TRBJ2-5,16,TGTGCCAGCAGCCAAGATGGGAAGACAGGGAGGGAGACCCAGTACTTC,CASSQDGKTGRETQYF
TRBD1,TRBV7-2,NA,TRBJ1-1,13,TGTGCCAGCAGGAACACAGGGGTCACTGAAGCTTTCTTT,CASRNTGVTEAFF
NA,TRBV30,NA,TRBJ2-6,15,TGTGCCTGGAGTGTACTCGGGTTTGGGGCCAACGTCCTGACTTTC,CAWSVLGFGANVLTF
NA,TRBV11-2,NA,TRBJ1-1,16,TGTGCCAGCAGCTCTTTTGGTTGGGCTGGGAACACTGAAGCTTTCTTT,CASSSFGWAGNTEAFF
NA,TRBV30,NA,TRBJ1-1,12,TGTGCCTGGAGCCCCAGGGACACTGAAGCTTTCTTT,CAWSPRDTEAFF
TRBD2,TRBV5-1,NA,TRBJ2-3,16,TGCGCCAGCAGGCCGGGACTAGCGGGAGCAGGGGATACGCAGTATTTT,CASRPGLAGAGDTQYF
NA,TRBV4-3,NA,TRBJ2-1,13,TGCGCCAGCAGCCCCGGACAGTTTAGGGAGCAGTTCTTC,CASSPGQFREQFF
NA,TRBV20-1,NA,TRBJ1-2,10,TGCAGGACTCGCCCCTTTGTCTACACCTTC,CRTRPFVYTF
NA,TRBV29-1,once,TRBJ1-2,12,TGCAGCGTTAGGGGGGGGCTCTATGGCTACACCTTC,CSVRGGLYGYTF
NA,TRBV19,NA,TRBJ2-7,14,TGTGCCAGTAGTAATGCAGGCCCATCCTACGAGCAGTACTTC,CASSNAGPSYEQYF
TRBD1,TRBV25-1,once,TRBJ2-5,14,TGTGCCAGCAGTGAATACGGGACAGGGAAGACCCAGTACTTC,CASSEYGTGKTQYF
TRBD1,TRBV7-9,NA,TRBJ2-7,14,TGTGCCAGCAGCGTACAGGGGAACTCCTACGAGCAGTACTTC,CASSVQGNSYEQYF
TRBD2,TRBV7-6,NA,TRBJ2-3,16,TGTGCCAGCAGCTTCGAAGCGGGATCCCCCACAGATACGCAGTATTTT,CASSFEAGSPTDTQYF
NA,TRBV2,NA,TRBJ1-4,16,TGTGCCAGCAGTAGAATACAGGGTGCAACTAATGAAAAACTGTTTTTT,CASSRIQGATNEKLFF
NA,TRBV7-2,NA,TRBJ1-2,14,TGTGCCAGCAGCTTAGTGTCCCCCAAGAGGTTTCACACCTTC,CASSLVSPKRFHTF
TRBD2,TRBV27,NA,TRBJ2-1,13,TGTGCCAGCAGCCAAAGCGGGAGGGGCGAGCAGTTCTTC,CASSQSGRGEQFF
NA,TRBV7-9,few,TRBJ2-1,12,TGTGCCAGCAGCCCAATACTCAATGAGCAGTTCTTC,CASSPILNEQFF
NA,TRBV6-5,NA,TRBJ1-1,13,TGTGCCAGCAGTTACGAAGGGGGTACTGAAGCTTTCTTT,CASSYEGGTEAFF
NA,TRBV19,NA,TRBJ2-5,16,TGTGCCAGTAGTATTCATTTGCGGGGGCCTCAAGAGACCCAGTACTTC,CASSIHLRGPQETQYF
TRBD1,TRBV7-2,NA,TRBJ1-4,16,TGTGCCAGCAGCGTATCGCCGGGACAGGCTAGAGCAAAACTGTTTTTT,CASSVSPGQARAKLFF